The 32 T cell receptor beta chains in this list originate from one sample, sequenced in a study of OX40 agonist ivuxolimab in advanced cancers. Produced via immunoSEQ multiplex PCR; TCRdb's table is partial and in-frame only. The table lists 76,000 or so clones, almost 85% of them singletons. This sample comprised CD4+ or CD8+ T cells sorted from blood, obtained in a trial of the OX40 agonist ivuxolimab. Receptors were obtained from an adult with an advanced solid tumor such as melanoma, head and neck, liver or kidney cancer.

V is TRBV7-2 and J is TRBJ1-4; weak D call: TRBD1 (6 bases). Germline V gives CDR1 SGHTA, CDR2 FQGNSA. The CDR3 has 14 residues. V shed 2 bases and J shed 5 bases, with 9 bases lying between them. The CDR3 nucleotides are TGTGCCAGCAGCTTACAGGGGTCAAATGAAAAACTGTTTTTT. Residues: CASSLQGSNEKLFF.

The V and J genes are TRBV6-1 and TRBJ2-5, with 7 positions matching TRBD1. Germline trimming cut 6 bases from V and 6 bases from J; bases unmatched to any gene: 10. This CDR3 comprises 14 residues. Germline values: CDR1 MNHNS, CDR2 SASEGT. The CDR3 loop is CASSHDRVKKTQYF. CDR3 in DNA: TGTGCCAGCAGCCACGACAGGGTAAAGAAGACCCAGTACTTC.

V usage is TRBV10-2 and J usage is TRBJ1-1; D is perhaps TRBD1 (6 bases). The V end lost 5 bases, the J end lost 5 bases, and 9 bases lay between the germline ends. The germline CDR1 and CDR2 sequences are WSHSY and SAAADI. This CDR3 has 12 amino acids. This chain's CDR3 is CASSPGDTEAFF. In nucleotides, the CDR3 is TGCGCCAGCAGTCCAGGGGATACTGAAGCTTTCTTT.

This rearrangement joins TRBV28 to TRBJ1-2; a possible D gene is TRBD1 (5 bases). Trimming shortened V by 6 bases and J by 8 bases, and 16 bases separated the two germline ends. The germline V gene has CDR1 MDHEN and CDR2 SYDVKM. The CDR3 is 13 residues long. CDR3 coding DNA: TGTGCCAGCAGCTCGGCCCCTTCAGGGGGCTACACCTTC. As protein: CASSSAPSGGYTF.

The chain employs TRBV9 and TRBJ2-1; tentative D call: TRBD2 (5 bases). The CDR3 extends over 19 amino acids. Germline V gene lookup returns CDR1 SGDLS and CDR2 YYNGEE. The V end lost 0 bases, the J end lost 0 bases, and 19 bases lay between the germline ends. The CDR3 region has the DNA TGTGCCAGCAGCGTAGAGGGTAATCGGGGTAGCAACTCCTACAATGAGCAGTTCTTC. It is translated as CASSVEGNRGSNSYNEQFF.

The rearrangement links TRBV7-2 to TRBJ1-2, with D perhaps matching TRBD1 (5 bases). CDR3 length: 15 amino acids. CDR1 and CDR2 from the germline V gene are SGHTA and FQGNSA. Trimming pared 1 base from V and 5 bases from J, leaving 14 bases between. The CDR3 nucleotides read TGTGCCAGCAGCTTAGTGAGGGACGGACGTTATGGCTACACCTTC. It is translated as CASSLVRDGRYGYTF. Full variable domain (outside the CDR3, taken from reference TRBV7-2 and TRBJ1-2): GAGVSQSPSNKVTEKGKDVELRCDPISGHTALYWYRQSLGQGLEFLIYFQGNSAPDKSGLPSDRFSAERTGGSVSTLTIQRTQQEDSAVYLCASSLVRDGRYGYTFGSGTRLTVV.

Concerning this clone: One end of the junction does not line up with germline, which may come from a read error. The J gene is TRBJ2-3, the V gene TRBV7-7, with 8 nucleotides matching TRBD2. The CDR3 totals 16 residues. In germline, CDR1 is SSHAT, CDR2 FNYEAQ (reference sequence). The CDR3 nucleotides are TGTGCTAGCAGCTATGGCGCGGGGGGCGAAACAGATACGCAGTATTTT. Translated, it gives CASSYGAGGETDTQYF.

The CDR3 protein is CASSQDLSENSPLHF. CDR3 coding DNA: TGCGCCAGCAGCCAAGATCTGTCCGAGAATTCACCCCTCCACTTT. V gene TRBV4-3 combines with J gene TRBJ1-6; no firm D call. Germline loops: CDR1 LGHNA, CDR2 YSLEER. The CDR3 length is 15 residues. V was clipped by 0 bases and J by 7 bases, with 10 bases between them.

This sequence joins TRBV7-9 and TRBJ1-2; TRBD1 is a possible D gene (5 bases). The CDR3 extends over 11 amino acids. The V and J ends lost 5 bases and 5 bases respectively, with 6 bases between them. Germline V gives CDR1 SEHNR, CDR2 FQNEAQ (reference sequence). This chain's CDR3 is CASSRQYGYTF. CDR3 nucleotide sequence: TGTGCCAGCAGCCGACAGTATGGCTACACCTTC. The whole variable domain, filled in from reference TRBV7-9 and TRBJ1-2, reads DTGVSQNPRHKITKRGQNVTFRCDPISEHNRLYWYRQTLGQGPEFLTYFQNEAQLEKSRLLSDRFSAERPKGSFSTLEIQRTEQGDSAMYLCASSRQYGYTFGSGTRLTVV.

The CDR3 loop reads CASSPEGQGPRTQYF. CDR3 DNA: TGTGCCAGCAGCCCAGAGGGACAGGGACCCCGGACGCAGTATTTT. This chain connects TRBV6-5 to TRBJ2-3, with 9 bases matching TRBD1. Germline V CDR1 and CDR2: MNHEY, SVGAGI. J was trimmed by 9 bases and V by 6 bases; bases with no gene match: 13. The CDR3 runs 15 residues.

The sample holds a few counts of this clone. The V call is TRBV6-1, the J call TRBJ2-5; D is unclear. The CDR3 length is 14 residues. The germline gives CDR1 MNHNS, CDR2 SASEGT. Trimming took off 1 base at V and 1 base at J, with 7 bases between the two ends. This chain's CDR3 is CASSEGRAQETQYF. CDR3 bases: TGTGCCAGCAGTGAAGGAAGGGCCCAAGAGACCCAGTACTTC.

This chain uses TRBV18 with TRBJ2-3; D remains ambiguous. The germline gives CDR1 KGHSH, CDR2 LQKENI. V lost 3 bases to trimming and J lost 4 bases, with 5 bases between them. The CDR3 is made up of 12 amino acids. CDR3 residues: CASSPPSDTQYF. Here the CDR3 DNA reads TGTGCCAGCTCACCTCCTTCAGATACGCAGTATTTT.

The rearrangement links TRBV18 to TRBJ1-1, with TRBD1 identical over 7 bases. Germline values: CDR1 KGHSH, CDR2 LQKENI. This CDR3 is 14 amino acids long. V was pared by 2 bases and J by 5 bases, with 5 bases of the junction left unmatched. CDR3 region: CASSPGRGRTEAFF. The CDR3, as DNA: TGTGCCAGCTCACCAGGAAGGGGGCGAACTGAAGCTTTCTTT.

This clone turned up a few times. V usage is TRBV13 and J usage is TRBJ1-4; D uncertain. Trimming took off 5 bases at V and 0 bases at J, with 16 bases between the two ends. The CDR3 runs to 17 residues. Germline V gene data show CDR1 as PRHDT and CDR2 as FYEKMQ (reference sequence). This CDR3 is CASSQGRKPTTNEKLFF. CDR3 DNA sequence: TGTGCCAGCAGCCAAGGACGGAAACCGACAACTAATGAAAAACTGTTTTTT. Full variable domain (outside the CDR3, taken from reference TRBV13 and TRBJ1-4): AAGVIQSPRHLIKEKRETATLKCYPIPRHDTVYWYQQGPGQDPQFLISFYEKMQSDKGSIPDRFSAQQFSDYHSELNMSSLELGDSALYFCASSQGRKPTTNEKLFFGSGTQLSVL.

The rearrangement links TRBV10-3 to TRBJ1-1, with 7 bases lining up with TRBD1. CDR1 and CDR2 from the germline V gene are ENHRY and SYGVKD. CDR3 length equals 15 residues. V trimming: 3 bases; J trimming: 1 base; junction bases outside the gene matches: 5. For the CDR3, the DNA is TGTGCCATCAGTGACCCCGGGACAGCGAACACTGAAGCTTTCTTT. It codes for CAISDPGTANTEAFF.

The chain uses TRBV7-2 and TRBJ1-4; no reliable D call. The CDR3 loop spans 13 amino acids. V was clipped by 5 bases and J by 5 bases, with 9 bases between them. Per the germline V gene, CDR1 is SGHTA and CDR2 is FQGNSA. In nucleotides, the CDR3 is TGTGCCAGCAGCGTACGTGGGAATGAAAAACTGTTTTTT. Translation: CASSVRGNEKLFF.

The V call is TRBV15, the J call TRBJ2-5; D is unresolved. Between the trimmed V and J ends, which lost 1 base and 2 bases, there was a span of 5 bases. This CDR3 has 13 residues. Per germline, CDR1 LNHNV and CDR2 YYDKDF (reference sequence). The CDR3 nucleotides are TGTGCCACCAGCAGAGTACTGCAAGAGACCCAGTACTTC. Translating it yields CATSRVLQETQYF. The full variable domain, rest sourced from reference TRBV15 and TRBJ2-5, is DAMVIQNPRYQVTQFGKPVTLSCSQTLNHNVMYWYQQKSSQAPKLLFHYYDKDFNNEADTPDNFQSRRPNTSFCFLDIRSPGLGDTAMYLCATSRVLQETQYFGPGTRLLVL.

This clone was found once. The V call is TRBV10-3, the J call TRBJ1-1; no firm D call. The CDR3 runs 12 residues. CDR1 is ENHRY, CDR2 SYGVKD, per germline. With 0 bases removed from V and 7 bases from J, the gap between germline ends came to 6 bases. The CDR3 DNA is TGTGCCATCAGTGAGTCTGGCGATGAAGCTTTCTTT. Translating it yields CAISESGDEAFF.

This clone was recorded only once. The chain uses TRBV19 and TRBJ1-1; D is unclear. The germline gives CDR1 LNHDA, CDR2 SQIVND (reference sequence). The V end lost 9 bases, the J end lost 5 bases, and 10 bases lay between the germline ends. This CDR3 has 11 residues. The CDR3 bases are TGTGCCAGCATAAGTAGGACTGAAGCTTTCTTT. Residues: CASISRTEAFF.

The J gene is TRBJ1-1, the V gene TRBV19, with no clear D. Germline V lookup: CDR1 LNHDA, CDR2 SQIVND (reference sequence). This CDR3 contains 14 residues. The V gene lost 1 base and the J gene lost 3 bases, with 9 bases spanning the gap. The CDR3 spells CASSIGRRDTEAFF. As DNA, the CDR3 is TGTGCCAGTAGTATAGGACGACGTGACACTGAAGCTTTCTTT.

V gene TRBV7-2 combines with J gene TRBJ2-5; D possibly matches TRBD1 or TRBD2 (6 bases each). The germline V gene has CDR1 SGHTA and CDR2 FQGNSA. There are 14 residues in the CDR3. V lost 5 bases, J lost 5 bases, and 15 bases lay in between. The CDR3 coding sequence is TGTGCCAGCAGCCCCCCGGGGGCCGTGGAGACCCAGTACTTC. As protein: CASSPPGAVETQYF.

The gene calls are TRBV7-9 and TRBJ1-5, with TRBD1 identical over 7 bases. The CDR3 runs to 16 residues. Germline lookup yields CDR1 SEHNR and CDR2 FQNEAQ (reference sequence). V trimming: 5 bases; J trimming: 2 bases; junction bases outside the gene matches: 9. In DNA, the CDR3 is TGTGCCAGCAGCCCATCCGGACAGGTCGGCAATCAGCCCCAGCATTTT. Its protein is CASSPSGQVGNQPQHF.

The rearrangement links TRBV19 to TRBJ1-5; the D is unclear. This CDR3 is 15 amino acids long. Per the germline V gene, CDR1 is LNHDA and CDR2 is SQIVND (reference sequence). Trimming shortened V by 1 base and J by 4 bases, and 11 bases separated the two germline ends. As DNA, the CDR3 is TGTGCCAGTAGTATAGTGGTAGGACCAAATCAGCCCCAGCATTTT. Translation: CASSIVVGPNQPQHF.

The chain uses TRBV10-3 and TRBJ2-1, with unresolved D. The CDR3 length is 13 residues. Germline V CDR1 and CDR2: ENHRY, SYGVKD. V lost 6 bases and J lost 5, with 11 bases in between. The CDR3 loop is CAIRSSGDNEQFF. As DNA, the CDR3 is TGTGCCATCAGATCCTCCGGTGACAATGAGCAGTTCTTC.

The rearrangement uses TRBV6-5 and TRBJ1-3; no firm D call. CDR1 and CDR2 from the germline V gene are MNHEY and SVGAGI. V was shortened by 11 bases and J by 2 bases, with 16 bases between the two germline ends. This CDR3 contains 14 residues. The CDR3 protein is CAAGRQDTGNTIYF. CDR3 nucleotides: TGTGCCGCGGGCAGGCAAGATACTGGAAACACCATATATTTT.

This clone was detected once. The chain recombines TRBV7-8 with TRBJ2-7; 13 positions agree with TRBD2. Losses at the gene ends were 5 bases for V and 0 bases for J; bases not matched to a gene: 10. Germline CDR1 is SGHVS and CDR2 is FQNEAQ. The CDR3 totals 18 residues. CDR3 nucleotides: TGTGCCAGCAGCCCGAGACGACTAGCGGGGGGCATCTCCTACGAGCAGTACTTC. It yields the protein CASSPRRLAGGISYEQYF.

The J gene is TRBJ2-2, the V gene TRBV5-1, with 9 positions matching TRBD2. Germline V gene sequence: CDR1 SGHRS, CDR2 YFSETQ. The CDR3 totals 16 residues. The trim removed 7 bases at V and 4 bases at J, leaving 11 bases unmatched. DNA for the CDR3: TGCGCCAGCGCGGGCGGGGGGGGCTCGAGCACCGGGGAGCTGTTTTTT. The encoded protein is CASAGGGGSSTGELFF.

V and J are TRBV30 and TRBJ1-1; D is unresolved. The CDR3 has 12 residues. Germline CDR1 GTSNPN, CDR2 SVGIG (reference sequence). V gave up 5 bases and J gave up 4 bases, with 11 bases separating them. CDR3 sequence reads: CAWAHVATEAFF. CDR3 coding DNA: TGTGCCTGGGCTCATGTGGCCACTGAAGCTTTCTTT.

The chain couples TRBV9 to TRBJ2-4; TRBD2 matches 11 bases. V lost 0 bases, J lost 3 bases, and 11 bases stayed unmatched. Germline V CDR1 and CDR2: SGDLS, YYNGEE. The CDR3 spans 19 residues. DNA for the CDR3: TGTGCCAGCAGCGTAGCTACTAGCGGGGGTCGTTCGGGCAAAAACATTCAGTACTTC. Amino acid sequence: CASSVATSGGRSGKNIQYF.

The chain employs TRBV5-4 and TRBJ1-1; D gene ambiguous. Germline assignment: CDR1 SGHNT and CDR2 YYREEE (reference sequence). The length of the CDR3 is 13 residues. V lost 4 bases, J lost 3 bases, and 10 bases lay in between. The CDR3 nucleotides are TGTGCCAGCAGCCGCCAGCTAGACACTGAAGCTTTCTTT. This encodes CASSRQLDTEAFF.

The rearrangement uses TRBV6-5 and TRBJ2-4, with D possibly being TRBD1 (5 bases). This CDR3 has 14 amino acids. V was clipped by 4 bases and J by 5 bases, with 12 bases between them. From germline, CDR1 is MNHEY and CDR2 SVGAGI. CDR3 DNA: TGTGCCAGCAGTTCTCCTTGGGGCCAAAACATTCAGTACTTC. Its translation is CASSSPWGQNIQYF.

The CDR3 protein is CASSVTSGGQSEQFF. CDR3 in DNA: TGTGCCAGCAGCGTCACTAGCGGGGGGCAAAGCGAGCAGTTCTTC. V usage is TRBV9 and J usage is TRBJ2-1; 12 nucleotides line up with TRBD2. Trimming removed 2 bases from V and 10 bases from J; junction bases left unmatched: 7. The germline gives CDR1 SGDLS, CDR2 YYNGEE. This CDR3 is built from 15 residues.